A selection of T cell receptor beta chains follows, all from one sample in a study of T-cell reconstitution after alpha-beta-depleted transplantation in children. TCRdb itself ran the PCR reads through MiXCR, one entry per CDR3 protein. This sample yields about 830,000 distinct CDR3 sequences, of which around 17% are seen a single time; about 5% belongs to the top ten. The sample consisted of PBMCs, mostly from graft donor cells, taken 360 days after TCRalphabeta/CD19-depleted stem cell transplant. These receptor sequences come from a male patient younger than 18 who had a stem cell transplant for acute lymphoblastic leukemia, so the T cells may come from the graft donor. CDR3s include the opening cysteine and the closing phenylalanine or tryptophan. Not every row has a clone size; where given, it reads once, few, many or a size class.

abundance | v_gene | CDR3aa
- | TRBV7-8 | CASSLVFKGARDSNYGYTF
many | TRBV12-3/TRBV12-4 | CASSRRDGYNQPQHF
- | TRBV12-3/TRBV12-4 | CASREGLSYEQYF
many | TRBV12-3/TRBV12-4 | CASIQTGGTNTEAFF
- | TRBV11-2 | CASSLADGMRRTDTQYF
few | TRBV7-6 | CASSRIGAGTYNEQFF
few | TRBV24-1 | CATTDPQGANTGELFF
few | TRBV10-3 | CAISESGRGYEQYF
- | TRBV20-1 | CSAQGGDGYGYTF
- | TRBV5-1 | CASSLLGQGEKIF